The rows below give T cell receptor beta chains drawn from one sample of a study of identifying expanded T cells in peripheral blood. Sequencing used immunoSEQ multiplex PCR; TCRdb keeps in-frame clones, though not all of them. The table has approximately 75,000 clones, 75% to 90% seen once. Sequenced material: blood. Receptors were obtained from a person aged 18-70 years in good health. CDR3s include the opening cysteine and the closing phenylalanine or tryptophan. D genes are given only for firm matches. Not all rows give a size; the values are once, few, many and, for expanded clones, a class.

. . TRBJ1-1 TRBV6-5 CASRYREGDTEAFF TGTGCCAGCAGGTACAGGGAAGGGGACACTGAAGCTTTCTTT
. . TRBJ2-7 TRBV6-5 CASSDSYEQYF TGTGCCAGCAGCGACAGCTACGAGCAGTACTTC
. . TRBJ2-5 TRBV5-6 CASSSQTGRTQYF TGTGCCAGCAGCTCCCAGACGGGCAGGACCCAGTACTTC
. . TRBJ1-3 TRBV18 CASSPDLRSGNTIYF TGTGCCAGCTCACCAGACCTCCGCTCTGGAAACACCATATATTTT
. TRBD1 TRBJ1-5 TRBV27 CASSSGTGQPQHF TGTGCCAGCAGTTCCGGGACAGGTCAGCCCCAGCATTTT
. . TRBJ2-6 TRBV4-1 CASSQEARATSGANVLTF TGCGCCAGCAGCCAAGAGGCCAGGGCCACCTCTGGGGCCAACGTCCTGACTTTC
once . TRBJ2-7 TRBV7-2 CASSPDSGGREQYF TGTGCCAGCAGCCCAGATTCTGGGGGCAGAGAGCAGTACTTC
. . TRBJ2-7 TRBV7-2 CASSLRASSYEQYF TGTGCCAGCAGCTTGAGGGCAAGCTCCTACGAGCAGTACTTC
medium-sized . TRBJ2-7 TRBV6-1 CATSRTVSYEQYF TGTGCCACCTCTAGGACAGTCTCCTACGAGCAGTACTTC
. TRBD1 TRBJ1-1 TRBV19 CASTPLRQGGTEAFF TGTGCCAGTACCCCGTTGCGACAGGGTGGCACTGAAGCTTTCTTT
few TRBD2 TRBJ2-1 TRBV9 CASTPASGVNNYNEQFF TGTGCCAGCACCCCGGCTAGCGGGGTAAATAACTACAATGAGCAGTTCTTC
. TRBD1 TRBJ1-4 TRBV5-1 CASSSGTENEKLFF TGCGCCAGCAGCTCCGGGACAGAGAATGAAAAACTGTTTTTT
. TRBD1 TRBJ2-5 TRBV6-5 CASSSSRTGQTQYF TGTGCCAGCAGTTCCTCCCGGACAGGACAGACCCAGTACTTC
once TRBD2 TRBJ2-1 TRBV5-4 CASSLALAGNNEQFF TGTGCCAGCAGCTTGGCACTAGCGGGAAACAATGAGCAGTTCTTC
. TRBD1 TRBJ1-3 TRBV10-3 CAISEPGQGSGNTIYF TGTGCCATCAGTGAGCCCGGACAGGGATCAGGAAACACCATATATTTT
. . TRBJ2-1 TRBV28 CASSSGSRGNEQFF TGTGCCAGCAGCTCCGGGTCACGAGGCAATGAGCAGTTCTTC
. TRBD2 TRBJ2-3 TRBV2 CASRRNFLAASTDTQYF TGTGCCAGCAGGAGAAACTTTCTAGCGGCCAGCACAGATACGCAGTATTTT
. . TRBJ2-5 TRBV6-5 CASSYMGRQETQYF TGTGCCAGCAGTTACATGGGGCGTCAGGAGACCCAGTACTTC
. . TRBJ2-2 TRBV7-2 CASSLARATNTGELFF TGTGCCAGCAGCTTAGCCCGGGCCACGAACACCGGGGAGCTGTTTTTT
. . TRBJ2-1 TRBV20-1 CSAPDFNEQFF TGCAGTGCTCCTGACTTTAATGAGCAGTTCTTC
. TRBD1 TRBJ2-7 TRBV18 CASSPPETGGSYEQYF TGTGCCAGCTCACCACCGGAAACAGGGGGTAGTTACGAGCAGTACTTC
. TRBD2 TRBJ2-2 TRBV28 CASFFAGGFVTGELFF TGTGCCAGCTTCTTCGCGGGAGGGTTCGTCACCGGGGAGCTGTTTTTT
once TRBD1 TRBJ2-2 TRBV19 CASSTDRETGELFF TGTGCCAGTAGTACGGACAGGGAGACCGGGGAGCTGTTTTTT
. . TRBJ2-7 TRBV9 CASSVQGGSYEQYF TGTGCCAGTTCGGTACAGGGTGGTTCCTACGAGCAGTACTTC
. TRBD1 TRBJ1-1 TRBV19 CASSTDRVVNTEAFF TGTGCCAGTAGTACTGACAGGGTAGTGAACACTGAAGCTTTCTTT
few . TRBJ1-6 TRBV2 CASIPGPNSPLHF TGTGCCAGCATCCCAGGACCTAATTCACCCCTCCACTTT
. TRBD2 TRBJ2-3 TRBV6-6 CASTPRGGQTDTQYF TGTGCCAGCACCCCACGGGGGGGGCAGACAGATACGCAGTATTTT
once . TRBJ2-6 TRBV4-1 CASSQKTIWGAGANVLTF TGCGCCAGCAGCCAAAAGACCATTTGGGGTGCTGGGGCCAACGTCCTGACTTTC
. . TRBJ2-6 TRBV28 CASSSSTWTGANVLTF TGTGCCAGCAGTTCCTCAACGTGGACTGGGGCCAACGTCCTGACTTTC
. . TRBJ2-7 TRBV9 CASSVVVYEQYF TGTGCCAGCAGCGTAGTCGTCTACGAGCAGTACTTC
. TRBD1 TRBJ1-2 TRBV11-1 CASRCDRVLPGYTF TGTGCCAGCAGGTGCGACAGGGTCTTGCCTGGCTACACCTTC
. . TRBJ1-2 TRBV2 CASSDGQPRGYTF TGTGCCAGCAGTGATGGGCAGCCGCGGGGCTACACCTTC
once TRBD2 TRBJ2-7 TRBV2 CASSGTSGRQYF TGTGCCAGCAGTGGGACTAGCGGGAGGCAGTACTTC
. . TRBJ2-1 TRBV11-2 CASSLQGNEQFF TGTGCCAGCAGCTTACAGGGCAATGAGCAGTTCTTC
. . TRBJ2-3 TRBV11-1 CASSPDRTDTQYF TGTGCCAGCAGCCCGGACCGCACAGATACGCAGTATTTT
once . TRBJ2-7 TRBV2 CASSEGNEIYEQYF TGTGCCAGCAGTGAAGGTAACGAAATCTACGAGCAGTACTTC
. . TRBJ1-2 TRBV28 CASRNPYGYTF TGTGCCAGCAGGAACCCCTATGGCTACACCTTC
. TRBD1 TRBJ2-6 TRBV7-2 CASSPDGQGTGANVLTF TGTGCCAGCAGCCCAGACGGACAGGGGACAGGGGCCAACGTCCTGACTTTC
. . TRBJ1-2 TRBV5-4 CASSLGFGWKDGYTF TGTGCCAGCAGCTTGGGGTTCGGCTGGAAGGATGGCTACACCTTC
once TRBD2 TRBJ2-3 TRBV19 CASSLRGVTDTQYF TGTGCCAGTAGTCTGCGGGGGGTTACAGATACGCAGTATTTT
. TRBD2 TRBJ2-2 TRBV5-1 CASSLGLEVGELFF TGCGCCAGCAGCCTGGGACTAGAGGTCGGGGAGCTGTTTTTT
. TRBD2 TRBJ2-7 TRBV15 CATSRDRPEASGSYEQYF TGTGCCACCAGCAGAGACCGCCCCGAGGCTAGCGGCTCCTACGAGCAGTACTTC
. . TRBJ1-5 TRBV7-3 CASSLTLSNQPQHF TGTGCCAGCAGCTTGACACTTAGCAATCAGCCCCAGCATTTT
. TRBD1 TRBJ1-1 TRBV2 CASSDDRGTEAFF TGTGCCAGCAGTGACGACAGGGGCACTGAAGCTTTCTTT
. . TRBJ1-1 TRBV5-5 CASSLGQGTRGTEAFF TGTGCCAGCAGCTTAGGGCAGGGAACAAGGGGCACTGAAGCTTTCTTT
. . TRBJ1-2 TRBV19 CASSTSRANYGYTF TGTGCCAGTAGCACATCCAGGGCGAACTATGGCTACACCTTC
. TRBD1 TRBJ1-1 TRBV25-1 CASSPQGLTEAFF TGTGCCAGCAGTCCACAGGGGCTTACCGAAGCTTTCTTT
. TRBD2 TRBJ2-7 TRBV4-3 CASSQELLAGSYEQYF TGCGCCAGCAGCCAAGAGTTACTAGCGGGGTCCTACGAGCAGTACTTC
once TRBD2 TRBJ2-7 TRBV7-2 CASSRKTSGRALNYEQYF TGTGCCAGCAGCCGCAAGACTAGCGGGAGGGCCCTTAACTACGAGCAGTACTTC
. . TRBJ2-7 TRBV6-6 CASSPGPYEQYF TGTGCCAGCAGCCCGGGGCCCTACGAGCAGTACTTC
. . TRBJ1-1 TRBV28 CASSTRQSKAFF TGTGCCAGCAGCACCCGACAAAGTAAAGCTTTCTTT